Listed below are T cell receptor beta chains from one sample, sequenced in a study of spatial heterogeneity in lung cancer. Via MiXCR, TCRdb re-called the 5' RACE reads, giving one row per CDR3 protein. This table holds about 3,600 distinct CDR3 sequences, approximately 4% found once. Sequenced here: lung tumor tissue, sampled at surgery. The receptors here all came from a male donor with early-stage non-small cell lung cancer. The CDR3 runs from the conserved cysteine through the conserved F or W. The order of the fields is CDR3 length, clone size, V gene, J gene, D gene, CDR3 protein, CDR3 DNA. The D gene is left open where the match is weak. Clone sizes are given selectively: once, few, many, or a class where the clone is expanded.

16,many,TRBV5-4,TRBJ2-1,NA,CASSFLAGNSYNEQFF,TGTGCCAGCAGCTTCCTAGCTGGCAACTCCTACAATGAGCAGTTCTTC
13,medium-sized,TRBV7-2,TRBJ2-1,NA,CASSLAFRGEQFF,TGTGCCAGCAGCTTAGCGTTTCGGGGTGAGCAGTTCTTC
15,medium-sized,TRBV20-1,TRBJ2-3,TRBD2,CSARPPSARGGTQYF,TGCAGTGCTAGACCCCCGAGCGCGAGGGGAGGGACGCAGTATTTT
16,many,TRBV27,TRBJ2-3,NA,CASSPLLGPSTDTQYF,TGTGCCAGCAGTCCACTACTAGGGCCTAGCACAGATACGCAGTATTTT
13,medium-sized,TRBV4-3,TRBJ2-3,NA,CASSQRGADTQYF,TGCGCCAGCAGCCAACGGGGGGCGGATACGCAGTATTTT
15,medium-sized,TRBV4-2,TRBJ1-2,NA,CASSELWSTNYGYTF,TGTGCCAGCAGCGAGCTCTGGTCCACTAACTATGGCTACACCTTC
14,NA,TRBV29-1,TRBJ2-2,NA,CSADGQANTGELFF,TGCAGCGCCGACGGCCAAGCGAACACCGGGGAGCTGTTTTTT
13,medium-sized,TRBV6-5,TRBJ1-5,TRBD1,CASSSGGGQPQHF,TGTGCCAGCAGCTCAGGGGGTGGTCAGCCCCAGCATTTT
13,many,TRBV29-1,TRBJ2-3,NA,CSVNTASTDTQYF,TGCAGCGTTAATACGGCTAGCACAGATACGCAGTATTTT
13,many,TRBV18,TRBJ1-1,NA,CASSPQGNTEAFF,TGTGCCAGCTCACCACAGGGGAACACTGAAGCTTTCTTT
13,many,TRBV3-1,TRBJ1-6,NA,CASSQGHNSPLHF,TGTGCCAGCAGCCAAGGACACAATTCACCCCTCCACTTT
15,many,TRBV13,TRBJ2-5,TRBD2,CASIRTSGGGETQYF,TGTGCCAGCATCCGGACTAGCGGGGGTGGGGAGACCCAGTACTTC
14,many,TRBV3-1,TRBJ2-7,NA,CASSQGTPGYEQYF,TGTGCCAGCAGCCAAGGGACCCCTGGCTACGAGCAGTACTTC
11,many,TRBV12-3/TRBV12-4,TRBJ1-1,NA,CASKLYTEAFF,TGTGCCAGCAAATTGTACACTGAAGCTTTCTTT
13,many,TRBV29-1,TRBJ2-5,TRBD2,CSVLRTSGETQYF,TGCAGCGTGTTGCGGACTAGCGGAGAGACCCAGTACTTC
14,few,TRBV4-2,TRBJ2-5,NA,CASSQPDQQETQYF,TGTGCCAGCAGCCAACCGGACCAACAAGAGACCCAGTACTTC
11,many,TRBV6-5,TRBJ1-6,NA,CAAGEQGPLHF,TGTGCCGCTGGTGAACAAGGACCCCTCCACTTT
13,many,TRBV7-3,TRBJ1-6,NA,CASSRDKDSPLHF,TGTGCCAGCAGTCGGGACAAAGATTCACCCCTCCACTTT
16,many,TRBV7-3,TRBJ2-3,TRBD2,CASSPGLDYGTDTQYF,TGTGCCAGCAGCCCGGGACTAGACTATGGCACAGATACGCAGTATTTT
13,medium-sized,TRBV7-2,TRBJ2-5,NA,CASRPTDAETQYF,TGTGCCAGCAGGCCGACGGACGCGGAGACCCAGTACTTC
15,medium-sized,TRBV11-3,TRBJ2-5,TRBD2,CASSSLAGAGETQYF,TGTGCCAGCAGCTCCTTAGCGGGAGCTGGTGAGACCCAGTACTTC
17,medium-sized,TRBV5-1,TRBJ2-7,NA,CASSLISRAGDPTEQYF,TGCGCCAGCAGCTTGATTAGTCGCGCCGGGGACCCGACTGAGCAGTACTTC
16,many,TRBV29-1,TRBJ2-2,TRBD2,CSVAPSGRGATGELFF,TGCAGCGTTGCTCCTAGCGGGAGAGGGGCCACCGGGGAGCTGTTTTTT